This T cell receptor beta chain derives from a study of vaccination effects on CD4 cells after COVID-19. In the study overall: A density of about 1.8 million PBMC per well was used; these cells were cultured with roughly 10 IU/ml IL-2 and roughly 10 ug/ml peptides.

Following culture for approximately 11 days, CD4+ T cells were isolated. Replacing half the medium with IL-2 medium was done on days 3 and 7. To note about this clone: Its antigen remains unknown.

Assay: immunoSEQ multiplex PCR; the TCRdb copy retains only in-frame clones and omits some. The sample lists fewer than 75,000 clones, 77% occurring once. Study conclusions and caveats: Clones induced by infection and by vaccine showed marked clonal contraction late after vaccination.

This clonotype was obtained from a human donor who received a COVID-19 vaccine. The sequenced sample was CD4+ T cells from PBMCs cultured without peptide, obtained before COVID-19 vaccination.

The CDR3 nucleotides read TGTGCCAGTAGTATGCGGCGACAGGAGATCTATGGCTACACCTTC. This encodes CASSMRRQEIYGYTF. The chain couples TRBV19 to TRBJ1-2; TRBD1 is a possible D gene (6 bases). The CDR3 runs 15 residues. V was cut by 3 bases and J by 4 bases, with 15 bases left in between. Per the germline V gene, CDR1 is LNHDA and CDR2 is SQIVND (reference sequence). Combining the CDR3 with reference TRBV19 and TRBJ1-2 gives the whole variable domain DGGITQSPKYLFRKEGQNVTLSCEQNLNHDAMYWYRQDPGQGLRLIYYSQIVNDFQKGDIAEGYSVSREKKESFPLTVTSAQKNPTAFYLCASSMRRQEIYGYTFGSGTRLTVV.